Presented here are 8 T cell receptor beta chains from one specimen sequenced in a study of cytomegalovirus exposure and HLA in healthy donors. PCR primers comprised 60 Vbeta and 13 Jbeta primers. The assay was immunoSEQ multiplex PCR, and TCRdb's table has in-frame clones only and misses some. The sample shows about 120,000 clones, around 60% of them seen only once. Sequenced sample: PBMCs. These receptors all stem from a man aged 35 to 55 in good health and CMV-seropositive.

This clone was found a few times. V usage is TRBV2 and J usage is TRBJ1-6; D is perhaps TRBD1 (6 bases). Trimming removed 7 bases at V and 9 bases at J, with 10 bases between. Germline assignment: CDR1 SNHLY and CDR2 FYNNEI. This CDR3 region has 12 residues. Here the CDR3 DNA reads TGTGCCAGCACACAGGGTTTTTCACCCCTCCACTTT. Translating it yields CASTQGFSPLHF.

The CDR3 DNA sequence: TGTGCTAGTGGGTCCGGGGGACCAGATACGCAGTATTTT. As protein: CASGSGGPDTQYF. This sequence joins TRBV12-5 and TRBJ2-3; D is perhaps TRBD2 (6 bases). V lost 6 bases to trimming and J lost 4 bases, with 11 bases between them. The CDR3 sequence is 13 residues long. Germline lookup yields CDR1 LGHNT and CDR2 FRNRAP.

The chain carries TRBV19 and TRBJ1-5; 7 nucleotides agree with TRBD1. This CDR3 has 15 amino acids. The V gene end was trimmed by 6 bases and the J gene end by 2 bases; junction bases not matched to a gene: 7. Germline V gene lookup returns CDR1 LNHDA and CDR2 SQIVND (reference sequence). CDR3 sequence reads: CASSDTGAGNQPQHF. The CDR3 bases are TGTGCCAGTAGCGATACAGGGGCGGGCAATCAGCCCCAGCATTTT.

The CDR3 is CASRDATNEKLFF. The CDR3 coding sequence is TGTGCCAGCAGGGATGCAACTAATGAAAAACTGTTTTTT. The J gene is TRBJ1-4, the V gene TRBV19, with TRBD1 as a possible D gene (5 bases). The CDR3 contains 13 residues. Trimming cost V 9 bases and J 0 bases, with 8 bases left between them. Germline CDR1 and CDR2: LNHDA and SQIVND (reference sequence).

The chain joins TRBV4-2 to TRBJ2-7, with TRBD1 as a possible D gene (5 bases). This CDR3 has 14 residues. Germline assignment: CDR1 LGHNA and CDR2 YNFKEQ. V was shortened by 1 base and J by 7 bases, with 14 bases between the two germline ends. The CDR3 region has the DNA TGTGCCAGCAGCCAAGCCTTGACAGCCGGGGAGCAGTACTTC. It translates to CASSQALTAGEQYF.

As DNA, the CDR3 is TGTGCCAGCAGCGTGAGGACTAGCGGGAGTTTTCGCACAGATACGCAGTATTTT. Its translation is CASSVRTSGSFRTDTQYF. V is TRBV9 and J is TRBJ2-3; 13 bases line up with TRBD2. Germline values: CDR1 SGDLS, CDR2 YYNGEE. The V and J ends lost 2 bases and 1 base, in that order; junction bases with no gene match: 7. CDR3 length equals 18 residues.

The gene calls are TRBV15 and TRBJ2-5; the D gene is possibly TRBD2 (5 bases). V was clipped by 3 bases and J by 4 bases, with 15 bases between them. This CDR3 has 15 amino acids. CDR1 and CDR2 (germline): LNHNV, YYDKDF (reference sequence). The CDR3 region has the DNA TGTGCCACCAGCAGTCCACCGGGGTTTCGAGAGACCCAGTACTTC. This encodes CATSSPPGFRETQYF.

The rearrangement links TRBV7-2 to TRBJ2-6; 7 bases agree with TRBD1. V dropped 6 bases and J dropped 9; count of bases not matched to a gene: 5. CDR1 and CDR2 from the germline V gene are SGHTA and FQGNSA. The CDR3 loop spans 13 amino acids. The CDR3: CASSRWDSNVLTF. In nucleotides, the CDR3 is TGTGCCAGCAGTCGATGGGACAGCAACGTCCTGACTTTC.